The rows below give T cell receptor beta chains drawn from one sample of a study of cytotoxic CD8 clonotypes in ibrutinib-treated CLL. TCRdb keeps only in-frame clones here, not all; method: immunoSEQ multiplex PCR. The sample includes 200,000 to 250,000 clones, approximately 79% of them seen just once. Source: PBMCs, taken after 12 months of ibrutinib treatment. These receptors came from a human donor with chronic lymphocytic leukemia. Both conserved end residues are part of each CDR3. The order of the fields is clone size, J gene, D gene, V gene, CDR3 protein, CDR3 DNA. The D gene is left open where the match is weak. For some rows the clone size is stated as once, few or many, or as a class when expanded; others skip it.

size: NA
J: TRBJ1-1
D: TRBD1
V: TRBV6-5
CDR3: CASSYSTGMNTEAFF
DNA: TGTGCCAGCAGTTACTCGACAGGGATGAACACTGAAGCTTTCTTT

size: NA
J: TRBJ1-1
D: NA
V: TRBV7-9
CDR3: CASSLTAMNTEAFF
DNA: TGTGCCAGCAGCTTGACAGCAATGAACACTGAAGCTTTCTTT

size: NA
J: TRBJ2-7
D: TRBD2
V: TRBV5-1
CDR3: CASSPSATSRDEQYF
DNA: TGCGCCAGCAGCCCCTCAGCGACTAGCAGGGACGAGCAGTACTTC

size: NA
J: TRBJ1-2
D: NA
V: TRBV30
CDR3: CAWSVSGGRSYTF
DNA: TGTGCCTGGAGTGTTTCGGGGGGCCGGAGCTACACCTTC

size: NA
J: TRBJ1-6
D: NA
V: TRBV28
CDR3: CASLPTGSYNSPLHF
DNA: TGTGCCAGCTTGCCAACAGGTTCCTATAATTCACCCCTCCACTTT

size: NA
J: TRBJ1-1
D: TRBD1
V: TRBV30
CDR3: CAWSAGGWRTEAFF
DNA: TGTGCCTGGAGTGCAGGGGGCTGGAGGACTGAAGCTTTCTTT

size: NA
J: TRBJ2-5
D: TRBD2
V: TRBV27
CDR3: CASSPRTSGHTRPQETQYF
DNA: TGTGCCAGCAGTCCACGGACTAGCGGGCATACGAGGCCCCAAGAGACCCAGTACTTC

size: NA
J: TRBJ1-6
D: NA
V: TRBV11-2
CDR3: CASSPTSDGEALHF
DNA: TGTGCCAGCAGCCCGACAAGCGACGGGGAGGCCCTCCACTTT

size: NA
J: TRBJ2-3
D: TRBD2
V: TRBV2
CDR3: CASRGLAGTSDTQYF
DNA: TGTGCCAGCCGCGGACTAGCGGGAACTTCAGATACGCAGTATTTT

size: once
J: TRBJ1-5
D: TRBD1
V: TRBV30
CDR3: CAWSVGGTGNQPQHF
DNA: TGTGCCTGGAGTGTAGGGGGGACAGGAAATCAGCCCCAGCATTTT

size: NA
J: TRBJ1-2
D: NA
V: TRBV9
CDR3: CASSVDPNYGYTF
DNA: TGTGCCAGCAGCGTCGACCCAAACTATGGCTACACCTTC

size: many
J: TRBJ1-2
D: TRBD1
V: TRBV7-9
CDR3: CASSSTGPAGGYTF
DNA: TGTGCCAGCAGCTCGACAGGGCCAGCGGGGGGCTACACCTTC

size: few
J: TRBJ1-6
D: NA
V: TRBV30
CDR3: CAWSVGGNSYNSPLHF
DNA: TGTGCCTGGAGTGTAGGGGGGAACTCCTATAATTCACCCCTCCACTTT

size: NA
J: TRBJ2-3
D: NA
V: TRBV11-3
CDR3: CASSLRGVTDTQYF
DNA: TGTGCCAGCAGCCTACGCGGAGTCACAGATACGCAGTATTTT

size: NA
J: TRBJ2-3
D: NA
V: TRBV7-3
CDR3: CASSLGLDTQYF
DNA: TGTGCCAGCAGCTTGGGGCTTGATACGCAGTATTTT

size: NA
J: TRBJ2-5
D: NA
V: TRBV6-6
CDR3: CASSFLGGIQETQYF
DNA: TGTGCCAGCAGTTTTCTGGGCGGGATCCAAGAGACCCAGTACTTC

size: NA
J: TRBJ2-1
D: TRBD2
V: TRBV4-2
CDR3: CASSQVLAGVNNEQFF
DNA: TGTGCCAGCAGCCAAGTGCTAGCGGGAGTTAACAATGAGCAGTTCTTC

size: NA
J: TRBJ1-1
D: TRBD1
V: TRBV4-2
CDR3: CASSQGGQGNTEAFF
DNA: TGTGCCAGCAGCCAAGGGGGACAGGGGAACACTGAAGCTTTCTTT

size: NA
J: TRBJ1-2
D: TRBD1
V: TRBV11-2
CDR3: CASSPGQGYGYTF
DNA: TGTGCCAGCAGCCCCGGACAGGGCTATGGCTACACCTTC

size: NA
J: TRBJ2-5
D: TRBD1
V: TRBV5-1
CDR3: CASSSGQGYQETQYF
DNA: TGCGCCAGCAGCTCCGGACAGGGGTACCAAGAGACCCAGTACTTC

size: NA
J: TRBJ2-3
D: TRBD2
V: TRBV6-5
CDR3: CASSSLGGGSTDTQYF
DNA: TGTGCCAGCAGTTCCCTCGGCGGGGGGAGCACAGATACGCAGTATTTT

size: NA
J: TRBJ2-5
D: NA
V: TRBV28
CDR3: CASSLAQGGETQYF
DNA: TGTGCCAGCAGTTTGGCGCAGGGGGGAGAGACCCAGTACTTC

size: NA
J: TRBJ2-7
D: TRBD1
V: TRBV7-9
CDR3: CASSSTGGTSYEQYF
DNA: TGTGCCAGCAGCTCGACAGGGGGCACCTCCTACGAGCAGTACTTC

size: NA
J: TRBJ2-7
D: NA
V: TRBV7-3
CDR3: CASSLEGGPTYEQYF
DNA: TGTGCCAGCAGCTTAGAGGGGGGGCCCACCTACGAGCAGTACTTC

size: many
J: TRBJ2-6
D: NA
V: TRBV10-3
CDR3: CGISPGAGANVLTF
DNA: TGTGGCATATCACCGGGAGCTGGGGCCAACGTCCTGACTTTC

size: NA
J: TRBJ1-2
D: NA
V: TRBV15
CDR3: CATSSDPGVYGYTF
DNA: TGTGCCACCAGCAGTGACCCAGGGGTCTATGGCTACACCTTC

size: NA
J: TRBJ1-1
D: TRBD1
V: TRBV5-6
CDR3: CASSFAQGVFGAFF
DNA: TGTGCCAGCAGCTTTGCCCAGGGGGTTTTCGGAGCTTTCTTT

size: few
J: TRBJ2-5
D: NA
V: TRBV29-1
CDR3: CSVDRGRETQYF
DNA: TGCAGCGTTGATCGGGGGCGAGAGACCCAGTACTTC

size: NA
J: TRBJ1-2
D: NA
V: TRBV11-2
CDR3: CASSPSGTFYGYTF
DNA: TGTGCCAGCAGCCCCTCCGGGACATTTTATGGCTACACCTTC

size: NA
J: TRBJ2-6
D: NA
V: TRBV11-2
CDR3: CASSSQRRISGANVLTF
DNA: TGTGCCAGCAGCTCTCAGAGGCGGATATCTGGGGCCAACGTCCTGACTTTC

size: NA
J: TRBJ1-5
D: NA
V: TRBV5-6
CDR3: CASSLGRGAGNQPQHF
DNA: TGTGCCAGCAGCTTGGGAAGGGGGGCGGGCAATCAGCCCCAGCATTTT

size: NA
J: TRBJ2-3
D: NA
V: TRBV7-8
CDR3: CASSLGPGRDKGTDTQYF
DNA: TGTGCCAGCAGCTTAGGACCGGGGAGGGACAAAGGCACAGATACGCAGTATTTT

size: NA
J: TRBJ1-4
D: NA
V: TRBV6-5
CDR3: CASSYLLGDREKLFF
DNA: TGTGCCAGCAGTTACCTCTTAGGGGATAGAGAAAAACTGTTTTTT

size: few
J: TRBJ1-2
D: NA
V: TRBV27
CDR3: CASRGIGLGGYTF
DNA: TGTGCCAGCCGCGGTATAGGTTTAGGTGGCTACACCTTC

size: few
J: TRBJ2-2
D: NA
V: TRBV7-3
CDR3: CASSLGNTGELFF
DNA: TGTGCCAGCAGCTTAGGGAACACCGGGGAGCTGTTTTTT

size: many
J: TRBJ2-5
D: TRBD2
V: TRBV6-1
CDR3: CASSENSGGAETQYF
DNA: TGTGCCAGCAGTGAAAATAGCGGGGGGGCAGAGACCCAGTACTTC

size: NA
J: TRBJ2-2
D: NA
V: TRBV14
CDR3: CASSQGLDSLGTGELFF
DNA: TGTGCCAGCAGCCAAGGTCTGGACAGCCTAGGCACCGGGGAGCTGTTTTTT

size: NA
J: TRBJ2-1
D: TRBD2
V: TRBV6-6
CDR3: CASSDRAGESGDEQFF
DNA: TGTGCCAGCAGCGACCGAGCGGGGGAGTCGGGCGATGAGCAGTTCTTC

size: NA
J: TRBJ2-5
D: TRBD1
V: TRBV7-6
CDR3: CASQQTGGQETQYF
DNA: TGTGCCAGCCAGCAGACAGGGGGCCAAGAGACCCAGTACTTC

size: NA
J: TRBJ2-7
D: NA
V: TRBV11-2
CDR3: CASSAMVSSQYF
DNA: TGTGCCAGCAGCGCCATGGTCTCATCGCAGTACTTC

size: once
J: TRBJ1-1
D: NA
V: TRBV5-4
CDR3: CASSFVRGTEAFF
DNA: TGTGCCAGCAGCTTCGTCAGGGGAACTGAAGCTTTCTTT

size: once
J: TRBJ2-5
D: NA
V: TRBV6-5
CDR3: CASAQGKTQYF
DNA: TGTGCTTCCGCCCAAGGGAAGACCCAGTACTTC

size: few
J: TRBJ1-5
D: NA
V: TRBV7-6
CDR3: CASSLAVSAGPQHF
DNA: TGTGCCAGCAGCTTAGCGGTATCGGCAGGGCCCCAGCATTTT

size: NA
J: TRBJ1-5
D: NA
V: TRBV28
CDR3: CASSSPYSNQPQHF
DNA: TGTGCCAGCAGTTCCCCTTATAGCAATCAGCCCCAGCATTTT

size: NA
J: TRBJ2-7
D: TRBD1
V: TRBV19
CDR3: CASSPFGTGGTYEQYF
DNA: TGTGCCAGTAGTCCTTTCGGGACAGGGGGAACCTACGAGCAGTACTTC

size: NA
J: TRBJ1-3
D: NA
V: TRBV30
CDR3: CAWSRRARENTIYF
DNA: TGTGCCTGGAGTCGCCGGGCTCGGGAAAACACCATATATTTT

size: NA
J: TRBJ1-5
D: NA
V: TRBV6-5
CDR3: CASTLPGESNQPQHF
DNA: TGTGCCAGCACCTTGCCTGGAGAAAGCAATCAGCCCCAGCATTTT

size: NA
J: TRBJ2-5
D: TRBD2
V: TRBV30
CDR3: CAWDTSGGETQYF
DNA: TGTGCCTGGGACACTAGCGGGGGCGAGACCCAGTACTTC

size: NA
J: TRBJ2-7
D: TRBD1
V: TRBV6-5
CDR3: CASSYSTGATTGFFF
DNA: TGTGCCAGCAGTTACTCCACAGGGGCCACCACTGGTTTCTTCTTC

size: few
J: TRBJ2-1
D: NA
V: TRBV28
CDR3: CASSSAVYNEQFF
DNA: TGTGCCAGCAGTTCTGCGGTCTACAATGAGCAGTTCTTC

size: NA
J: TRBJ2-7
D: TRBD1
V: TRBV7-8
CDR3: CASSFPDRGLPYEQYF
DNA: TGTGCCAGCAGCTTCCCAGACAGGGGGCTGCCCTACGAGCAGTACTTC

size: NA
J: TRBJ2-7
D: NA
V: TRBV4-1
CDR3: CASSQLSDSGEQYF
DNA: TGCGCCAGCAGCCAACTTTCGGATTCGGGGGAGCAGTACTTC

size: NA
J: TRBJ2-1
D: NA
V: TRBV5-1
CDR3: CASSSLAVNNEQFF
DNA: TGCGCCAGCAGCTCCTTAGCGGTCAACAATGAGCAGTTCTTC

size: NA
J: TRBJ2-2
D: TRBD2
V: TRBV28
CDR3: CATGLAGTTGELFF
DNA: TGTGCCACGGGGCTAGCGGGAACGACCGGGGAGCTGTTTTTT

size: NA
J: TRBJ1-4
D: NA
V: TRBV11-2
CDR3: CASRIGTDNEKLFF
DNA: TGTGCCAGCAGGATAGGGACGGACAATGAAAAACTGTTTTTT

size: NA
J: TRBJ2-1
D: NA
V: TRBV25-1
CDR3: CASSEGGASAYNEQFF
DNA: TGTGCCAGCAGTGAAGGAGGGGCTTCGGCCTACAATGAGCAGTTCTTC

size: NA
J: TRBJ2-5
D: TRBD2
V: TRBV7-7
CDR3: CASSLASGSSETQYF
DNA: TGTGCTAGCAGCTTGGCTAGCGGGAGTTCTGAGACCCAGTACTTC

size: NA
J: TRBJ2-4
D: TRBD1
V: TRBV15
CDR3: CATSGDRGMGKNIQYF
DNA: TGTGCCACCAGCGGGGACAGGGGGATGGGCAAAAACATTCAGTACTTC

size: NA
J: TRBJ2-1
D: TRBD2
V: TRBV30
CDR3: CAWEPGLGLEQFF
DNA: TGTGCCTGGGAGCCGGGACTAGGACTTGAGCAGTTCTTC

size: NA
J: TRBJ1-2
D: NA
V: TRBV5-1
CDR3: CASSSQGRNTNYGYTF
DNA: TGCGCCAGCAGCTCCCAGGGCAGGAACACTAACTATGGCTACACCTTC